The 21 T cell receptor beta chains below were found in one sample sequenced in a study of T cell clonotyping in hematopoietic cell transplantation. Data came from immunoSEQ multiplex PCR; TCRdb stores just in-frame clones and leaves some out. The table shows roughly 13,000 clones, with roughly 92% occurring only once. The specimen comprised PBMCs, sampled 100 days after allogeneic stem cell transplant. All receptors derive from a female patient aged 50 to 60 who had an allogeneic stem cell transplant from an unrelated donor, so the T cells may come from the graft donor. Some clones in this sample may be carry-over from other donors' samples.

V gene TRBV27 combines with J gene TRBJ1-1; D gene unclear. Trimming removed 2 bases from V and 8 bases from J, with 9 bases in between. Germline assignment: CDR1 MNHEY and CDR2 SMNVEV (reference sequence). The CDR3 sequence is 12 residues long. CDR3 in DNA: TGTGCCAGCAGTTTAACGGGGTCCGAAGCTTTCTTT. This sequence encodes CASSLTGSEAFF.

The rearrangement uses TRBV19 and TRBJ2-7; 10 positions match TRBD1. Germline V gene lookup returns CDR1 LNHDA and CDR2 SQIVND (reference sequence). The CDR3 consists of 15 residues. The V segment lost 3 bases and the J segment 2 bases; nucleotides outside the gene matches: 4. The CDR3 nucleotides read TGTGCCAGTAGTATGGGACAGGGGACTCCCTACGAGCAGTACTTC. It yields the protein CASSMGQGTPYEQYF.

Only one count was recorded for this clone. V is TRBV6-6 and J is TRBJ1-2; D is undetermined. Trimming cost V 2 bases and J 7 bases, with 2 bases left between them. Per germline, CDR1 MNHNY and CDR2 SVGAGI (reference sequence). The CDR3 length is 10 residues. CDR3 protein: CASSYRGYTF. In DNA form, the CDR3 reads TGTGCCAGCAGTTACCGTGGCTACACCTTC.

This clone showed up just a few times. This chain links TRBV18 with TRBJ2-3; TRBD2 agrees at 8 bases. CDR1 and CDR2 (germline): KGHSH, LQKENI. This CDR3 spans 15 amino acids. Germline trimming cut 3 bases from V and 4 bases from J; bases unmatched to any gene: 6. The CDR3: CASSPIAGPPDTQYF. The CDR3 DNA is TGTGCCAGCTCACCCATAGCGGGGCCCCCAGATACGCAGTATTTT.

This clone has just a few counts. The CDR3 coding sequence is TGCGCCAGCAGCTGGACGTGCGAGCCATATGGCTACACCTTC. It codes for CASSWTCEPYGYTF. This rearrangement joins TRBV5-1 to TRBJ1-2; D is ambiguous. Between the trimmed V and J ends, which lost 3 bases and 5 bases, there was a span of 14 bases. This CDR3 is 14 amino acids long. Germline V gives CDR1 SGHRS, CDR2 YFSETQ.

This chain joins TRBV7-8 and TRBJ1-6, with D possibly TRBD1 on 6 matching bases. Per the germline V gene, CDR1 is SGHVS and CDR2 is FQNEAQ. Deletions cut 6 bases from V and 13 bases from J, with 22 bases between. This CDR3 is 15 amino acids long. As DNA, the CDR3 is TGTGCCAGCAGTTTTACAGGGAATGACCTCCTTCCCCTCCACTTT. Amino acids: CASSFTGNDLLPLHF.

Only one count was recorded for this clone. The chain couples TRBV19 to TRBJ1-1; the match to TRBD1 covers 9 bases. Looked up from germline, CDR1 is LNHDA and CDR2 is SQIVND (reference sequence). V was pared by 3 bases and J by 4 bases, with 12 bases of the junction left unmatched. CDR3 length equals 17 residues. DNA for the CDR3: TGTGCCAGTAGTATTTTCGCCGGGACAGGGTCGTCCACTGAAGCTTTCTTT. It specifies CASSIFAGTGSSTEAFF.

There are a few counts of this clone. The chain carries TRBV7-6 and TRBJ1-5; D is unresolved. Germline assignment: CDR1 SGHVS and CDR2 FNYEAQ. This CDR3 has 14 amino acids. V was cut by 1 base and J by 3 bases, with 7 bases left in between. The CDR3 DNA is TGTGCCAGCAGCTTAGAGAGTTCCAATCAGCCCCAGCATTTT. This codes for CASSLESSNQPQHF.

This chain connects TRBV28 to TRBJ1-1; 12 bases line up with TRBD1. CDR3 length: 18 residues. The V gene end was trimmed by 3 bases and the J gene end by 11 bases; junction bases not matched to a gene: 19. Per germline, CDR1 MDHEN and CDR2 SYDVKM. The CDR3 reads CASSFVSGTGGADLRAFF. The CDR3 DNA reads TGTGCCAGCAGTTTCGTTTCCGGGACAGGGGGCGCGGATCTGCGGGCTTTCTTT.

This chain connects TRBV30 to TRBJ1-1; TRBD1 agrees at 8 bases. This CDR3 spans 15 amino acids. The J segment lost 3 bases and the V segment lost 0 bases, leaving 6 bases of the junction unmatched. Germline assignment: CDR1 GTSNPN and CDR2 SVGIG (reference sequence). The CDR3 region is CAWSVWDRLDTEAFF. The DNA for the CDR3 is TGTGCCTGGAGTGTTTGGGACAGGTTAGACACTGAAGCTTTCTTT.

The J gene is TRBJ2-1, the V gene TRBV7-8; 11 nucleotides align to TRBD1. Unmatched junction bases numbered 6, after V lost 2 bases and J lost 9 bases. The CDR3 loop spans 15 amino acids. CDR1 SGHVS and CDR2 FQNEAQ come from the germline V gene. This chain's CDR3 is CASSLTRTGGSEQFF. In nucleotides, the CDR3 is TGTGCCAGCAGCTTAACCCGGACAGGGGGCTCTGAGCAGTTCTTC.

The chain joins TRBV6-4 to TRBJ2-3; 10 nucleotides match TRBD2. This CDR3 is built from 15 residues. Trimming took 7 bases from V and 2 from J; bases not matched to a gene: 6. The germline V gene encodes CDR1 MRHNA and CDR2 SNTAGT. CDR3 loop: CASKRSGGVTDTQYF. The CDR3 DNA sequence: TGTGCCAGCAAGAGAAGCGGGGGGGTCACAGATACGCAGTATTTT.

The chain couples TRBV7-8 to TRBJ2-7, with D unresolved. The CDR3 has 12 residues. In germline, CDR1 is SGHVS, CDR2 FQNEAQ. The V end lost 1 base, the J end lost 2 bases, and 3 bases lay between the germline ends. The CDR3 reads CASSLGAYEQYF. The CDR3 coding sequence is TGTGCCAGCAGCTTAGGGGCCTACGAGCAGTACTTC.

The rearrangement uses TRBV4-3 and TRBJ1-5; maybe TRBD1 (5 bases). Germline-derived CDR1 and CDR2 are LGHNA and YSLEER. The CDR3 is 15 amino acids. The V and J ends lost 0 bases and 5 bases respectively, with 11 bases between them. The CDR3 sequence is CASSQDWGNYQPQHF. CDR3 nucleotide sequence: TGCGCCAGCAGCCAAGATTGGGGGAACTATCAGCCCCAGCATTTT.

The V gene is TRBV6-5, the J gene TRBJ1-1; 7 bases are shared with TRBD1. The ends lost 7 bases at V and 4 bases at J; junction bases unmatched: 9. In germline, CDR1 is MNHEY, CDR2 SVGAGI. This CDR3 contains 14 residues. The CDR3 reads CASNTGQLSTEAFF. The CDR3 DNA is TGTGCCAGCAATACGGGACAGTTGAGCACTGAAGCTTTCTTT.

This sequence joins TRBV7-2 and TRBJ2-7; D gene unclear. The CDR3 sequence is 11 residues long. Deletions cut 5 bases from V and 0 bases from J, with 2 bases between. Germline V gene data show CDR1 as SGHTA and CDR2 as FQGNSA. The CDR3 bases are TGTGCCAGCAGCGCCTCCTACGAGCAGTACTTC. It encodes CASSASYEQYF.

The chain uses TRBV4-2 and TRBJ2-1; TRBD1 matches 7 bases. Trimming took 0 bases from V and 3 from J; bases not matched to a gene: 5. Germline CDR1 reads LGHNA; CDR2 reads YNFKEQ. The CDR3 is 16 residues long. As DNA, the CDR3 is TGTGCCAGCAGCCAAGATCTAGGGGGCCGCTACAATGAGCAGTTCTTC. Protein: CASSQDLGGRYNEQFF.

The V call is TRBV30, the J call TRBJ2-1, with D maybe TRBD2 (6 bases). The CDR3 length is 14 residues. The germline gives CDR1 GTSNPN, CDR2 SVGIG (reference sequence). V lost 4 bases to trimming and J lost 4 bases, with 14 bases between them. As DNA, the CDR3 is TGTGCCTGGAATCCCGAGACTAGTTACAATGAGCAGTTCTTC. Encoded protein: CAWNPETSYNEQFF.

The rearrangement links TRBV23-1 to TRBJ1-5; tentatively, D is TRBD1 (6 bases). TRBV23-1 is noted as an ORF with a role that remains uncertain. Trimming left V 3 bases short and J 5 bases short, with 17 bases between. This CDR3 comprises 16 residues. The CDR3 bases are TGCGCCAGCAGTCACGCAGGGGCAGGGTCCCATCAGCCCCAGCATTTT. Translating gives CASSHAGAGSHQPQHF.

The chain links TRBV27 to TRBJ1-2, with a tentative D call TRBD1 (6 bases). V dropped 2 bases and J dropped 5 bases, with 9 bases sitting between them. The CDR3 extends over 13 amino acids. The germline V gene has CDR1 MNHEY and CDR2 SMNVEV (reference sequence). CDR3 sequence: CASSLGGAYGYTF. The CDR3 nucleotides are TGTGCCAGCAGTTTAGGGGGGGCGTATGGCTACACCTTC.

This chain uses TRBV29-1 with TRBJ2-3; the match to TRBD2 covers 7 bases. The ends lost 6 bases at V and 0 bases at J; junction bases unmatched: 6. Germline loops: CDR1 SQVTM, CDR2 ANQGSEA. This CDR3 is 14 amino acids long. CDR3 residues: CSVTRRGSTDTQYF. Written as DNA, the CDR3 is TGCAGCGTGACTAGGCGGGGGAGCACAGATACGCAGTATTTT.